Presented here are 20 T cell receptor beta chains from one specimen sequenced in a study of shared clonotypes between healthy human individuals. Profiling relied on immunoSEQ multiplex PCR, and the TCRdb table lists in-frame clones only, not all of them. The data show millions of clones, approximately 94% seen once. Sequenced input: naive CD4+ T cells sorted from blood. Subset of the sample: CD45RA+ positively selected. These receptors all stem from a young man in good health.

This chain joins TRBV29-1 and TRBJ2-1; D is perhaps TRBD1 (6 bases). The CDR3 length is 15 residues. Per the germline V gene, CDR1 is SQVTM and CDR2 is ANQGSEA. Here the CDR3 reads CSASGAGSLGGEQFF. The CDR3, as DNA: TGCTCGGCTTCCGGGGCTGGATCCCTAGGGGGTGAGCAGTTCTTC.

The chain has TRBV7-2 and TRBJ2-2; perhaps TRBD1 as D (5 bases). Looked up from germline, CDR1 is SGHTA and CDR2 is FQGNSA. This CDR3 has 16 amino acids. V was shortened by 1 base and J by 4 bases, with 13 bases between the two germline ends. CDR3 region: CASSLEVDRPTGELFF. CDR3 bases: TGTGCCAGCAGCTTAGAGGTAGACAGACCCACCGGGGAGCTGTTTTTT.

The rearrangement joins TRBV25-1 to TRBJ2-3; maybe TRBD2 (6 bases). Germline-derived CDR1 and CDR2 are MGHDK and SYGVNS. The V and J ends lost 5 bases and 5 bases respectively, with 20 bases between them. CDR3 length: 16 residues. The CDR3 DNA sequence: TGTGCCAGCAGTCCCCATGTGGCACTGGGGGGAGATACGCAGTATTTT. Amino acid sequence: CASSPHVALGGDTQYF.

The chain uses TRBV19 and TRBJ2-6; perhaps TRBD2 as D (5 bases). Germline V gene data show CDR1 as LNHDA and CDR2 as SQIVND (reference sequence). V lost 7 bases and J 0 bases, leaving 16 bases between the germline ends. This CDR3 has 17 residues. CDR3 sequence reads: CASTSPGVDSGANVLTF. The CDR3 DNA reads TGTGCCAGTACCTCGCCCGGGGTTGACTCTGGGGCCAACGTCCTGACTTTC.

The chain couples TRBV6-1 to TRBJ1-5; no clear D. The V gene's germline CDR1 is MNHNS and CDR2 SASEGT. Trimming took off 6 bases at V and 5 bases at J, with 17 bases between the two ends. This CDR3 is built from 15 residues. The CDR3 here is CASSARPDLYQPQHF. The CDR3 nucleotides read TGTGCCAGCAGCGCCCGCCCGGACCTTTATCAGCCCCAGCATTTT.

Worth noting for this clone: This sample includes further DNA sequences coding for the same CDR3. V and J are TRBV2 and TRBJ1-5, with D unclear. V shed 6 bases and J shed 0 bases, with 6 bases lying between them. CDR1 is SNHLY and CDR2 is FYNNEI in the germline V gene. This CDR3 is 13 amino acids long. CDR3: CASRRGSNQPQHF. The CDR3 DNA reads TGTGCCAGCAGGAGAGGTAGCAATCAGCCCCAGCATTTT. The variable domain in full, completed from reference TRBV2 and TRBJ1-5, reads EPEVTQTPSHQVTQMGQEVILRCVPISNHLYFYWYRQILGQKVEFLVSFYNNEISEKSEIFDDQFSVERPDGSNFTLKIRSTKLEDSAMYFCASRRGSNQPQHFGDGTRLSIL.

CDR3 in DNA: TGTGCCAGCAGCTTAGAACTACAGAGTGAAGCTTTCTTT. Translation gives CASSLELQSEAFF. This chain links TRBV11-2 with TRBJ1-1; no clear D. This CDR3 contains 13 residues. CDR1 and CDR2 (germline): SGHAT, FQNNGV. V dropped 0 bases and J dropped 7 bases, with 9 bases sitting between them.

This clone was seen only a few times. J is TRBJ2-7 and V is TRBV2; a weak D match, TRBD2 (6 bases). This CDR3 is built from 15 residues. Germline lookup yields CDR1 SNHLY and CDR2 FYNNEI. Deletions cut 6 bases from V and 2 bases from J, with 17 bases between. CDR3 in amino acids: CASRSSADLTYEQYF. Here the CDR3 DNA reads TGTGCCAGCAGGTCTAGCGCTGATCTGACCTACGAGCAGTACTTC.

V usage is TRBV10-3 and J usage is TRBJ2-2, with 10 bases aligning to TRBD2. CDR1 ENHRY and CDR2 SYGVKD come from the germline V gene. The CDR3 spans 15 residues. J was trimmed by 5 bases and V by 6 bases; bases with no gene match: 6. CDR3 amino acids: CAISSSTSGTGELFF. Written as DNA, the CDR3 is TGTGCCATCAGCTCCTCGACTAGCGGGACCGGGGAGCTGTTTTTT.

V gene TRBV7-8 combines with J gene TRBJ2-7; D remains unclear. The germline V gene encodes CDR1 SGHVS and CDR2 FQNEAQ. The CDR3 runs to 12 residues. Trimming took 11 bases from V and 0 from J, leaving 11 bases between them. The CDR3 nucleotides are TGTGCCTCAGCCTCCAGCTCCTACGAGCAGTACTTC. Its translation: CASASSSYEQYF.

This chain joins TRBV5-1 and TRBJ2-7; no clear D gene. The CDR3 loop spans 15 amino acids. Trimming took 0 bases from V and 5 from J, leaving 15 bases between them. Germline V CDR1 and CDR2: SGHRS, YFSETQ. CDR3 in amino acids: CASSLALSGPNEQYF. CDR3 bases: TGCGCCAGCAGCTTGGCCCTGTCCGGGCCAAACGAGCAGTACTTC.

The chain couples TRBV2 to TRBJ2-2; D is ambiguous. In germline, CDR1 is SNHLY, CDR2 FYNNEI. Trimming stripped 5 bases from V and 3 bases from J, with 13 bases between. This CDR3 contains 15 residues. CDR3 DNA: TGTGCCAGCAGTCTCCTTTTTTCGGACACCGGGGAGCTGTTTTTT. Translation gives CASSLLFSDTGELFF.

The chain links TRBV5-6 to TRBJ2-7; D gene ambiguous. Trimming cost V 3 bases and J 7 bases, with 17 bases left between them. Per the germline V gene, CDR1 is SGHDT and CDR2 is YYEEEE. The CDR3 covers 14 residues. The CDR3 sequence is CASSSGRPSSEQYF. The CDR3 bases are TGTGCCAGCAGCTCTGGACGGCCGTCTAGTGAGCAGTACTTC.

The V call is TRBV7-2, the J call TRBJ2-3; 10 nucleotides line up with TRBD2. The CDR3 has 19 amino acids. The junction had 19 bases not matched to a gene; V was cut back by 2 bases and J by 8 bases. The V gene's germline CDR1 is SGHTA and CDR2 FQGNSA. CDR3 residues: CASSLNVGGSGRARVTQYF. Written as DNA, the CDR3 is TGTGCCAGCAGCTTAAATGTTGGAGGCAGCGGGAGGGCCAGAGTTACGCAGTATTTT. Full variable domain (outside the CDR3, taken from reference TRBV7-2 and TRBJ2-3): GAGVSQSPSNKVTEKGKDVELRCDPISGHTALYWYRQSLGQGLEFLIYFQGNSAPDKSGLPSDRFSAERTGGSVSTLTIQRTQQEDSAVYLCASSLNVGGSGRARVTQYFGPGTRLTVL.

The chain uses TRBV5-1 and TRBJ2-5; D is undetermined. V was cut by 3 bases and J by 4 bases, with 13 bases left in between. The CDR3 runs 14 residues. Germline V gene data show CDR1 as SGHRS and CDR2 as YFSETQ. The DNA of the CDR3 is TGCGCCAGCAGCTCTGGACGTACCGCAGAGACCCAGTACTTC. Protein sequence: CASSSGRTAETQYF. The full variable domain, its missing parts supplied by reference TRBV5-1 and TRBJ2-5, is KAGVTQTPRYLIKTRGQQVTLSCSPISGHRSVSWYQQTPGQGLQFLFEYFSETQRNKGNFPGRFSGRQFSNSRSEMNVSTLELGDSALYLCASSSGRTAETQYFGPGTRLLVL.

V and J are TRBV28 and TRBJ1-5; perhaps TRBD1 as D (6 bases). Germline CDR1 and CDR2: MDHEN and SYDVKM. CDR3 length: 13 residues. V was cut by 8 bases and J by 3 bases, with 11 bases left in between. The CDR3 coding sequence is TGTGCCAGCGGACGACAGGTCAATCAGCCCCAGCATTTT. Translated, it gives CASGRQVNQPQHF.

The gene calls are TRBV18 and TRBJ1-1, with D perhaps matching TRBD1 (6 bases). The V gene lost 5 bases and the J gene lost 7 bases, with 14 bases spanning the gap. This CDR3 has 13 residues. Germline V gene sequence: CDR1 KGHSH, CDR2 LQKENI. The CDR3 nucleotides are TGTGCCAGCTCATTTGGGGGCGTCTATGAAGCTTTCTTT. This sequence encodes CASSFGGVYEAFF.

V is TRBV29-1 and J is TRBJ2-3, with D perhaps TRBD1 or TRBD2 (5 bases each). The CDR3 length is 14 residues. With 2 bases removed from V and 7 bases from J, the gap between germline ends came to 16 bases. Germline V gives CDR1 SQVTM, CDR2 ANQGSEA. CDR3 coding DNA: TGCAGCGTTGAACCCGGGACCACAATTTATACGCAGTATTTT. The encoded protein is CSVEPGTTIYTQYF.

V usage is TRBV27 and J usage is TRBJ2-1; possible D gene TRBD2, 6 bases. V was shortened by 3 bases and J by 3 bases, with 15 bases between the two germline ends. This CDR3 is 16 amino acids long. Germline CDR1 is MNHEY and CDR2 is SMNVEV (reference sequence). Here the CDR3 reads CASSLEGRPLYNEQFF. CDR3 sequence (DNA): TGTGCCAGCAGTTTGGAGGGGCGACCCCTCTACAATGAGCAGTTCTTC.

The chain carries TRBV7-9 and TRBJ2-7; the D is unclear. V gave up 5 bases and J gave up 0 bases, with 11 bases separating them. Germline V CDR1 and CDR2: SEHNR, FQNEAQ (reference sequence). The CDR3 is made up of 14 amino acids. The CDR3 region has the DNA TGTGCCAGCAGCGATCTTAGCAGCTCCTACGAGCAGTACTTC. It is translated as CASSDLSSSYEQYF. Together with reference TRBV7-9 and TRBJ2-7, the CDR3 gives the full variable domain: DTGVSQNPRHKITKRGQNVTFRCDPISEHNRLYWYRQTLGQGPEFLTYFQNEAQLEKSRLLSDRFSAERPKGSFSTLEIQRTEQGDSAMYLCASSDLSSSYEQYFGPGTRLTVT.